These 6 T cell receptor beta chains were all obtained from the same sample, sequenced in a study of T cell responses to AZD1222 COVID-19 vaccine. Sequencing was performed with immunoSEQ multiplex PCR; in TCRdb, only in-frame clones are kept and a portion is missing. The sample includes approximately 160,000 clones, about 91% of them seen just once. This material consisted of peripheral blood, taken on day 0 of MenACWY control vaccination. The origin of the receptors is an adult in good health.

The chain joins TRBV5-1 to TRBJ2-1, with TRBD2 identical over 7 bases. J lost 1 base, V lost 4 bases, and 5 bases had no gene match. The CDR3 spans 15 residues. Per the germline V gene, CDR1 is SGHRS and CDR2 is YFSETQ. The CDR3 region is CASSLGLVSYNEQFF. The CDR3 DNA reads TGCGCCAGCAGCCTAGGACTAGTGTCCTACAATGAGCAGTTCTTC.

The CDR3, as DNA: TGTGCCAGCAGTTACTCGGGGGGCGCTGGCTACACCTTC. It encodes CASSYSGGAGYTF. This chain uses TRBV6-6 with TRBJ1-2, with TRBD1 as a possible D gene (6 bases). Trimming took 0 bases from V and 7 from J, leaving 9 bases between them. This CDR3 is built from 13 residues. The germline gives CDR1 MNHNY, CDR2 SVGAGI (reference sequence).

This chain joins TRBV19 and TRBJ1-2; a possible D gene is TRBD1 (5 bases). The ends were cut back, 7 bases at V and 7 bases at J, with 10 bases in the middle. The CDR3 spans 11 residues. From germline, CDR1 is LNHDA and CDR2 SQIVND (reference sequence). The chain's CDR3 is CASTWDGGYTF. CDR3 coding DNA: TGTGCCAGTACCTGGGACGGTGGCTACACCTTC. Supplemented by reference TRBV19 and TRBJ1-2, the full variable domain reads DGGITQSPKYLFRKEGQNVTLSCEQNLNHDAMYWYRQDPGQGLRLIYYSQIVNDFQKGDIAEGYSVSREKKESFPLTVTSAQKNPTAFYLCASTWDGGYTFGSGTRLTVV.

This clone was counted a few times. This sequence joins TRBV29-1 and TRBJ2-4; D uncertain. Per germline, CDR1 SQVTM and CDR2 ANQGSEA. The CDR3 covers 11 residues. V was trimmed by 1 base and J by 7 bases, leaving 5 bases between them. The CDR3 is CSVEGVNIQYF. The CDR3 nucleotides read TGCAGCGTTGAAGGAGTCAACATTCAGTACTTC. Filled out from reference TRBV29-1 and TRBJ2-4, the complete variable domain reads SAVISQKPSRDICQRGTSLTIQCQVDSQVTMMFWYRQQPGQSLTLIATANQGSEATYESGFVIDKFPISRPNLTFSTLTVSNMSPEDSSIYLCSVEGVNIQYFGAGTRLSVL.

The CDR3 is CASTPGAIEGSPLHF. CDR3 bases: TGCGCCAGCACACCGGGGGCTATTGAGGGGTCACCCCTCCACTTT. This chain joins TRBV5-1 and TRBJ1-6; a weak D match, TRBD1 (6 bases). Germline V CDR1 and CDR2: SGHRS, YFSETQ. V dropped 6 bases and J dropped 10 bases, with 20 bases sitting between them. The CDR3 sequence is 15 residues long.

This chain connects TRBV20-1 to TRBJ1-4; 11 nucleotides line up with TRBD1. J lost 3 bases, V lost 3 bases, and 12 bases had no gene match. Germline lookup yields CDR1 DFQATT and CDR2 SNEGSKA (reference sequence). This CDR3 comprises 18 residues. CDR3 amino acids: CSASSAPGQGGANEKLFF. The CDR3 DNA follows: TGCAGTGCTAGTTCCGCCCCGGGACAGGGGGGTGCTAATGAAAAACTGTTTTTT.